The clone carrying this TCR beta chain was picked up a small number of times. The source of the sample is a study of human T cells and chemical hapten exposure. Trimming shortened V by 6 bases and J by 5 bases, and 13 bases separated the two germline ends. The length of the CDR3 is 13 residues. Specified time point: patch test 1, 2 weeks after DPC sensitization. Treatment indicated: therapeutic diphenylcyclopropenone sensitization with weekly scalp DPC. TCRdb processed the RACE reads anew with MiXCR; each CDR3 protein has one entry. This table holds about 380,000 distinct CDR3 sequences, approximately 4.4% found once.

This sequence was found in a woman in her 50s with alopecia areata. Some clones in this sample may be carry-over from other donors' samples. This chain links TRBV12-3 or TRBV12-4 with TRBJ1-2, with D unresolved. The sample in question was whole blood, obtained in connection with sensitization to the hapten diphenylcyclopropenone (DPC). CDR3 protein: CASRLSGLYGYTF. As DNA, the CDR3 is TGTGCCAGCAGACTGTCCGGACTTTATGGCTACACCTTC.